This passage covers 16 T cell receptor beta chains from one sample sequenced in a study of blood T cell repertoires in COVID-19. This table comes from immunoSEQ multiplex PCR, and its TCRdb copy is limited to in-frame clones, with some not included. The sample contains 160,000 or so clones, approximately 84% of which appear only once. Sequenced: peripheral blood. Every receptor here comes from a woman in her fifties or sixties with COVID-19, enrolled during active disease.

The chain couples TRBV12-3 or TRBV12-4 to TRBJ2-1; perhaps TRBD1 as D (6 bases). V gave up 6 bases and J gave up 14 bases, with 17 bases separating them. The length of the CDR3 is 12 residues. The CDR3 nucleotides are TGTGCCAGCAGATTACCGGGACAACAGGAGTTCTTC. Amino acid sequence: CASRLPGQQEFF.

V gene TRBV6-1 combines with J gene TRBJ2-3; D is perhaps TRBD2 (6 bases). CDR1 is MNHNS, CDR2 SASEGT, per germline. V lost 1 base and J lost 1, with 6 bases in between. The CDR3 sequence is 14 residues long. Here the CDR3 reads CASSEGEGTDTQYF. In nucleotides, the CDR3 is TGTGCCAGCAGTGAAGGGGAGGGCACAGATACGCAGTATTTT.

This chain uses TRBV10-1 with TRBJ2-1; 8 bases line up with TRBD2. This CDR3 is 14 amino acids long. From germline, CDR1 is WNHNN and CDR2 SYGVQD (reference sequence). The V segment lost 6 bases and the J segment 9 bases; nucleotides outside the gene matches: 10. CDR3 DNA: TGCGCCAGCAGCGGGAGCGGGGGCTGGAGTGAGCAGTTCTTC. Protein product: CASSGSGGWSEQFF.

The V gene is TRBV7-6, the J gene TRBJ2-2; tentative D call: TRBD2 (5 bases). CDR1 and CDR2 from the germline V gene are SGHVS and FNYEAQ. The CDR3 loop spans 16 amino acids. V gave up 4 bases and J gave up 5 bases, with 17 bases separating them. The CDR3 sequence: CASSSPALPGTGELFF. The CDR3, as DNA: TGTGCCAGCAGCTCCCCGGCCTTACCGGGGACCGGGGAGCTGTTTTTT.

The chain employs TRBV6-2 or TRBV6-3 and TRBJ2-4, with 7 positions matching TRBD1. The CDR3 is 16 residues long. V gave up 6 bases and J gave up 8 bases; unmatched junction bases: 16. Germline V lookup: CDR1 MNHEY, CDR2 SVGEGT. The chain's CDR3 is CASSPDRLKEEYIQYF. CDR3 nucleotides: TGTGCCAGCAGCCCGGACAGGTTGAAGGAGGAATACATTCAGTACTTC.

The chain links TRBV7-9 to TRBJ2-1; TRBD2 matches at 8 bases. The germline V gene encodes CDR1 SEHNR and CDR2 FQNEAQ (reference sequence). The CDR3 has 18 residues. Germline trimming cut 7 bases from V and 5 bases from J; bases unmatched to any gene: 19. CDR3 protein: CASTILPPLAGQNNEQFF. DNA of the CDR3: TGTGCCAGCACCATTTTGCCCCCTTTAGCGGGGCAAAACAATGAGCAGTTCTTC.

This sequence joins TRBV4-1 and TRBJ2-1; weak D call: TRBD2 (5 bases). CDR1 MGHRA and CDR2 YSYEKL come from the germline V gene. The CDR3 runs to 15 residues. V lost 1 base and J 10 bases, leaving 17 bases between the germline ends. CDR3 protein: CASSQATPLSVEQFF. CDR3 in DNA: TGCGCCAGCAGCCAAGCCACTCCCCTTAGCGTCGAGCAGTTCTTC.

The chain couples TRBV6-2 or TRBV6-3 to TRBJ1-2; the D gene is possibly TRBD1 (5 bases). This CDR3 spans 15 amino acids. V lost 6 bases, J lost 0 bases, and 14 bases lay in between. Germline lookup yields CDR1 MNHEY and CDR2 SVGEGT. The CDR3 region is CASSPPRGANYGYTF. For the CDR3, the DNA is TGTGCCAGCAGCCCCCCGCGGGGGGCTAACTATGGCTACACCTTC.

This chain connects TRBV7-9 to TRBJ1-6, with 9 positions matching TRBD1. This CDR3 contains 15 residues. CDR1 and CDR2 (germline): SEHNR, FQNEAQ (reference sequence). J was trimmed by 7 bases and V by 5 bases; bases with no gene match: 6. CDR3 nucleotides: TGTGCCAGCAGCCAATGGGACAGGGAGAATTCACCCCTCCACTTT. It specifies CASSQWDRENSPLHF.

V is TRBV6-5 and J is TRBJ2-1, with 10 nucleotides matching TRBD1. The CDR3 totals 15 residues. V gave up 9 bases and J gave up 8 bases; unmatched junction bases: 13. Germline V gives CDR1 MNHEY, CDR2 SVGAGI. CDR3 in DNA: TGTGCCAGTTCAACTAGGACAGGGGGATGGGATGAGCAGTTCTTC. This gives the protein CASSTRTGGWDEQFF.

The rearrangement links TRBV3-1 (or the pseudogene TRBV3-2) to TRBJ1-2, with a weak D call TRBD1 (5 bases). The CDR3 has 15 amino acids. Germline values: CDR1 LGHDT, CDR2 YNNKEL (reference sequence). V was pared by 2 bases and J by 5 bases, with 15 bases between. CDR3 protein: CASSQITGVTYGYTF. The CDR3 nucleotides read TGTGCCAGCAGCCAAATCACAGGCGTTACGTATGGCTACACCTTC.

This clone appeared once. The chain employs TRBV29-1 and TRBJ1-2; TRBD1 matches at 7 bases. The length of the CDR3 is 13 residues. V lost 0 bases to trimming and J lost 8 bases; unmatched junction nucleotides: 6. Germline V gene lookup returns CDR1 SQVTM and CDR2 ANQGSEA. The CDR3 loop is CSVEDRGILGYTF. The CDR3, as DNA: TGCAGCGTTGAAGACAGGGGGATACTCGGCTACACCTTC.

The rearrangement uses TRBV1 and TRBJ1-4. TRBV1 is deemed a pseudogene. The CDR3 covers 14 residues. Here the CDR3 DNA reads TGCACCAGCAGCCTTTTCGGGGGGATCGAAAAACTGTTTTTT. Amino acids: CTSSLFGGIEKLFF.

The chain combines TRBV2 with TRBJ2-7, with 9 bases matching TRBD1. With V trimmed by 6 bases and J by 5 bases, 5 bases remained unmatched. The CDR3 spans 13 residues. Per germline, CDR1 SNHLY and CDR2 FYNNEI. The CDR3 DNA reads TGTGCCAGCAGGCCGGGACAGGGTCACGAGCAGTACTTC. It specifies CASRPGQGHEQYF.

This chain joins TRBV4-2 and TRBJ2-1; D is ambiguous. CDR1 and CDR2 (germline): LGHNA, YNFKEQ. This CDR3 region has 12 residues. Between the trimmed V and J ends, which lost 0 bases and 5 bases, there was a span of 2 bases. Written as DNA, the CDR3 is TGTGCCAGCAGCCAAGACGACAATGAGCAGTTCTTC. Its translation: CASSQDDNEQFF.

This chain uses TRBV2 with TRBJ2-4, with TRBD2 matching over 12 bases. V lost 5 bases to trimming and J lost 6 bases; unmatched junction nucleotides: 8. The CDR3 consists of 16 residues. Germline V lookup: CDR1 SNHLY, CDR2 FYNNEI. The DNA of the CDR3 is TGTGCCAGCAGTCTATCTAGCGGGGGGGCCGGAAACATTCAGTACTTC. The encoded protein is CASSLSSGGAGNIQYF.